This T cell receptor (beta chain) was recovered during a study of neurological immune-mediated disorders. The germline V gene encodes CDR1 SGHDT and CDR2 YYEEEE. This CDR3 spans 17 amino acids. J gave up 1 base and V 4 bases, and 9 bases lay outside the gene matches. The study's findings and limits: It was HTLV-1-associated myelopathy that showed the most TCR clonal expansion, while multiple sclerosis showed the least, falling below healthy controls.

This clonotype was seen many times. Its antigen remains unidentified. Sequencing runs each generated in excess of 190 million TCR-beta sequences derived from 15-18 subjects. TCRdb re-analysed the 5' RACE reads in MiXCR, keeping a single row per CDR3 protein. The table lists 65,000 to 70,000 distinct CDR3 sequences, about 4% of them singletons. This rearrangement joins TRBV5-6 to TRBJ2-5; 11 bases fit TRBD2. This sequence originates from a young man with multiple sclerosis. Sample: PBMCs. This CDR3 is CASSRGLADWTQETQYF. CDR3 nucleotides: TGTGCCAGCAGCAGGGGACTAGCGGACTGGACCCAAGAGACCCAGTACTTC.